Each of the 4 T cell receptor beta chains below was sequenced from the same sample in a study of memory CD4+ T cells and cytomegalovirus serostatus (dated by TCRdb to about 2019). Single viable CD3+CD4+CD8-CD45RO+ cells were sorted as memory CD4+ T cells on a FACSAria II. The method behind the library was the immunoSEQ multiplex PCR assay. TCRdb carries this immuneACCESS record with in-frame sequences only. Its versions omit some clonotypes, under half of them owing to an unresolved V gene in the studies checked, with the rest unexplained. The sample table shows about 57,000 clones, and more than 60% are seen once. Together, the top ten hold 0.82% of the sample. The sequenced sample was memory CD4+ T cells from blood. Source of these receptors: an adult in good health and CMV-seronegative.

The chain couples TRBV19 to TRBJ2-7; D is possibly TRBD1 (6 bases). Germline lookup yields CDR1 LNHDA and CDR2 SQIVND (reference sequence). The V end was cut by 4 bases, the J end by 7 bases, with 11 bases between. CDR3 size: 12 residues. The CDR3 here is CASSTIGGEQYF. The DNA for the CDR3 is TGTGCCAGTAGTACCATAGGGGGAGAGCAGTACTTC.

This clone has more than one count but fewer than ten. This chain uses TRBV30 with TRBJ2-2, with 16 bases identical to TRBD2. This CDR3 has 16 residues. CDR1 and CDR2 (germline): GTSNPN, SVGIG (reference sequence). V gave up 4 bases and J gave up 6 bases; unmatched junction bases: 5. The CDR3 loop is CAWNPGTSGRAGELFF. Written as DNA, the CDR3 is TGTGCCTGGAACCCCGGGACTAGCGGGAGGGCCGGGGAGCTGTTTTTT. Supplemented by reference TRBV30 and TRBJ2-2, the full variable domain reads SQTIHQWPATLVQPVGSPLSLECTVEGTSNPNLYWYRQAAGRGLQLLFYSVGIGQISSEVPQNLSASRPQDRQFILSSKKLLLSDSGFYLCAWNPGTSGRAGELFFGEGSRLTVL.

This clone has only a few counts. This sequence joins TRBV7-6 and TRBJ1-4; no clear D. CDR3 size: 15 residues. Trimming removed 5 bases from V and 6 bases from J, with 16 bases in between. The germline gives CDR1 SGHVS, CDR2 FNYEAQ. The CDR3 region is CASSLYQSADEKLFF. CDR3 sequence (DNA): TGTGCCAGCAGCCTATACCAGTCGGCCGATGAAAAACTGTTTTTT. The whole variable domain, filled in from reference TRBV7-6 and TRBJ1-4, reads GAGVSQSPRYKVTKRGQDVALRCDPISGHVSLYWYRQALGQGPEFLTYFNYEAQQDKSGLPNDRFSAERPEGSISTLTIQRTEQRDSAMYRCASSLYQSADEKLFFGSGTQLSVL.

The rearrangement links TRBV4-1 to TRBJ2-2, with D unresolved. CDR1 is MGHRA, CDR2 YSYEKL, per germline. The CDR3 extends over 14 amino acids. The germline V and J ends were trimmed by 4 bases and 2 bases, with 8 bases remaining between them. In DNA form, the CDR3 reads TGCGCCAGCAGCCGACCCTCAAACACCGGGGAGCTGTTTTTT. It specifies CASSRPSNTGELFF.